Shown below are 5 T cell receptor beta chains from a single sample sequenced in a study of T-cell memory formation after mild COVID-19. TCRdb called the 5' RACE reads again in MiXCR, with one record for every CDR3 protein. The data show 130,000 to 150,000 distinct CDR3 sequences, roughly a fifth seen once. Input material: PBMCs or a T cell subset sorted from them (not recorded which). These receptors were collected from an adult woman who had mild COVID-19 (a few samples of this study predate the infection). Cell type and time point are not known.

Only a few counts were recorded for this clonotype. The rearrangement joins TRBV21-1 to TRBJ1-2; the table's D call, TRBD1, has no DNA check behind it. TRBV21-1 is labeled a pseudogene. The CDR3 covers 13 residues. The CDR3 coding sequence is TGTGCCAGCAGCACCTTAGACAGGAATGGCTACACCTTC. Residues: CASSTLDRNGYTF.

This clonotype was seen a handful of times. The rearrangement links TRBV11-1 to TRBJ2-1; a possible D gene is TRBD1 (6 bases). Deletions cut 1 base from V and 6 bases from J, with 13 bases between. Germline CDR1 and CDR2: SGHAT and FQDESV (reference sequence). The CDR3 sequence is 15 residues long. CDR3: CASSLGVQGRNEQFF. The CDR3 coding sequence is TGTGCCAGCAGCTTAGGAGTACAGGGCCGCAATGAGCAGTTCTTC.

The chain is built from TRBV7-2 and TRBJ2-1; tentatively, D is TRBD2 (6 bases). This CDR3 region has 15 residues. Trimming took off 3 bases at V and 1 base at J, with 10 bases between the two ends. The germline V gene encodes CDR1 SGHTA and CDR2 FQGNSA. CDR3 loop: CASSLSSGSYNEQFF. As DNA, the CDR3 is TGTGCCAGCAGCTTGAGTAGCGGATCCTACAATGAGCAGTTCTTC.

This clonotype was observed a handful of times. The V call is TRBV7-2, the J call TRBJ2-7; 8 bases are a match to TRBD2. J was trimmed by 4 bases and V by 4 bases; bases with no gene match: 3. CDR3 length: 13 residues. Per germline, CDR1 SGHTA and CDR2 FQGNSA. The CDR3 here is CASSYPSGYEQYF. The CDR3 bases are TGTGCCAGCAGCTATCCTAGCGGGTACGAGCAGTACTTC.

This clonotype was recorded many times. The gene calls are TRBV3-1 and TRBJ2-7, with D possibly TRBD2 on 5 matching bases. Trimming removed 1 base at V and 3 bases at J, with 10 bases between. CDR1 is LGHDT, CDR2 YNNKEL, per germline (reference sequence). The CDR3 is 14 residues long. The CDR3 nucleotides are TGTGCCAGCAGCCAAGGGGTAGCGCGCTACGAGCAGTACTTC. Translated: CASSQGVARYEQYF.